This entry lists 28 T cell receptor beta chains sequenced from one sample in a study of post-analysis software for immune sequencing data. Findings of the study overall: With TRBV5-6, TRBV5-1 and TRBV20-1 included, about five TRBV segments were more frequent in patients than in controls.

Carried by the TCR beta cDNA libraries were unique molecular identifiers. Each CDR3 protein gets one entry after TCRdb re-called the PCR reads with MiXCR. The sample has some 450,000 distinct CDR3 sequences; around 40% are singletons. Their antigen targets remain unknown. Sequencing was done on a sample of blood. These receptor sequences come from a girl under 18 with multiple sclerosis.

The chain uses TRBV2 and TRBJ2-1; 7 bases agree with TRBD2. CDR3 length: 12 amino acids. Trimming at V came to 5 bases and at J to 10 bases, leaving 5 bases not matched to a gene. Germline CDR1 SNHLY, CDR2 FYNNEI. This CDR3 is CASSYGGREQFF. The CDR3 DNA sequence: TGTGCCAGCAGTTACGGGGGGAGGGAGCAGTTCTTC.

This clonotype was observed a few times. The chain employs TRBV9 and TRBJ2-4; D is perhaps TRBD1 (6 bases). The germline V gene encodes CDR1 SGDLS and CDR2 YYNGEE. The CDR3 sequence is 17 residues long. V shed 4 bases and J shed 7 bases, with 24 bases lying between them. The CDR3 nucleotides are TGTGCCAGCAGCTTCGACCGGGACATTGGAAGGGAGAACATTCAGTACTTC. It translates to CASSFDRDIGRENIQYF. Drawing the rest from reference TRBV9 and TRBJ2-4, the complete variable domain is DSGVTQTPKHLITATGQRVTLRCSPRSGDLSVYWYQQSLDQGLQFLIQYYNGEERAKGNILERFSAQQFPDLHSELNLSSLELGDSALYFCASSFDRDIGRENIQYFGAGTRLSVL.

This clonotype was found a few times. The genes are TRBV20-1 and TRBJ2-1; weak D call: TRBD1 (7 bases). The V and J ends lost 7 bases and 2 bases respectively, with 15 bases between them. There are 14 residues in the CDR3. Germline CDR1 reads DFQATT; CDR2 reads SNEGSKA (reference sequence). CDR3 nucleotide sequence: TGCAGTGTTCCCCAGGGGGAGGCCTACAATGAGCAGTTCTTC. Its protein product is CSVPQGEAYNEQFF.

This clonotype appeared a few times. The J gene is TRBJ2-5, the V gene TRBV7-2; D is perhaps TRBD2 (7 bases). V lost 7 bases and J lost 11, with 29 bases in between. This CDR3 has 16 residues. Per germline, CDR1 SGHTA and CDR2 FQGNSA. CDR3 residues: CASTGQRGRDRNEQYF. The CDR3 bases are TGTGCCAGCACCGGACAGCGGGGCAGGGATAGGAATGAGCAGTACTTC. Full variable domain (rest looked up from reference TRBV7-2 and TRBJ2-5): GAGVSQSPSNKVTEKGKDVELRCDPISGHTALYWYRQSLGQGLEFLIYFQGNSAPDKSGLPSDRFSAERTGGSVSTLTIQRTQQEDSAVYLCASTGQRGRDRNEQYFGPGTRLLVL.

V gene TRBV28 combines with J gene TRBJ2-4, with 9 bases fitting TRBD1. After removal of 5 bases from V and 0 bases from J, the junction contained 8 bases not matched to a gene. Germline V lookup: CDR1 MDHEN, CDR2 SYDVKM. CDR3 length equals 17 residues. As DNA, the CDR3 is TGTGCCAGCAGTCGGACAGGGGTTATACTAGCCAAAAACATTCAGTACTTC. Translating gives CASSRTGVILAKNIQYF. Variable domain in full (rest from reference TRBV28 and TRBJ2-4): DVKVTQSSRYLVKRTGEKVFLECVQDMDHENMFWYRQDPGLGLRLIYFSYDVKMKEKGDIPEGYSVSREKKERFSLILESASTNQTSMYLCASSRTGVILAKNIQYFGAGTRLSVL.

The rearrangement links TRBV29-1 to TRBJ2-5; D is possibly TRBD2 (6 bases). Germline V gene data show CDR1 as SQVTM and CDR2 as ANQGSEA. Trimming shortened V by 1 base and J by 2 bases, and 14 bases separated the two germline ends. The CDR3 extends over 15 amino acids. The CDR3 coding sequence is TGCAGCGTTGAAGGGAGGGGAGAGGGGCAAGAGACCCAGTACTTC. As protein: CSVEGRGEGQETQYF. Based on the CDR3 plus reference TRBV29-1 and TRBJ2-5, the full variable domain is SAVISQKPSRDICQRGTSLTIQCQVDSQVTMMFWYRQQPGQSLTLIATANQGSEATYESGFVIDKFPISRPNLTFSTLTVSNMSPEDSSIYLCSVEGRGEGQETQYFGPGTRLLVL.

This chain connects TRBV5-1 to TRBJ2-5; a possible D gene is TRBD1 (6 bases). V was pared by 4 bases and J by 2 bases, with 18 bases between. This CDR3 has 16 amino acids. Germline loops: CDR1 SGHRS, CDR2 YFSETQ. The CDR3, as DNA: TGCGCCAGCAGCCTCGCGACAGGCCCACTGCAAGAGACCCAGTACTTC. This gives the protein CASSLATGPLQETQYF.

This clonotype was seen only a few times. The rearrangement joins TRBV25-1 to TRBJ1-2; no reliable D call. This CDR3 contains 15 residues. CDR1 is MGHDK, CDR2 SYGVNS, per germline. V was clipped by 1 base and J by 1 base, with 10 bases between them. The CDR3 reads CASSESTLSNYGYTF. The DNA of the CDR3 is TGTGCCAGCAGTGAATCGACACTGAGTAACTATGGCTACACCTTC.

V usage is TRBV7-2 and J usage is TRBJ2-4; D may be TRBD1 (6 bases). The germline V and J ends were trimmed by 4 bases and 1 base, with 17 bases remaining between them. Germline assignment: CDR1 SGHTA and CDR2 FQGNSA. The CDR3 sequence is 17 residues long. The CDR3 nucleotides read TGTGCCAGCAGCTCTACAGGGTATGGCCTCGCCAAAAACATTCAGTACTTC. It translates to CASSSTGYGLAKNIQYF.

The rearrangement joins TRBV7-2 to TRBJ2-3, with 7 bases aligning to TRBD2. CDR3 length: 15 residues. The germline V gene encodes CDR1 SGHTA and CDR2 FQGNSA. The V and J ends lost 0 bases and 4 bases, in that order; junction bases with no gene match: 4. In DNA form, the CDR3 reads TGTGCCAGCAGCTTAGCGGGAGGGTTAGCAGATACGCAGTATTTT. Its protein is CASSLAGGLADTQYF.

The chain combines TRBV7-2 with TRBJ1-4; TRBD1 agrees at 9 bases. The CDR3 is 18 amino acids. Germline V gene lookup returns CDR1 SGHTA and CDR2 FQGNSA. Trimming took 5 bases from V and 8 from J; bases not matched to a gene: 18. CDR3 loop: CASSPTGTGRSEWEKLFF. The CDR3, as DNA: TGTGCCAGCAGCCCTACGGGGACAGGGCGCTCCGAATGGGAAAAACTGTTTTTT.

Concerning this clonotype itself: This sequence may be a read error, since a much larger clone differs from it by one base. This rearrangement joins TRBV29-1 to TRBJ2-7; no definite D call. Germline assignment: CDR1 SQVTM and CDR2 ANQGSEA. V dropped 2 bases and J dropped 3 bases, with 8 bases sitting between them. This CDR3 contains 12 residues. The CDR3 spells CSVERKSYEQYF. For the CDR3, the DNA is TGCAGCGTTGAAAGGAAAAGCTACGAGCAGTACTTC.

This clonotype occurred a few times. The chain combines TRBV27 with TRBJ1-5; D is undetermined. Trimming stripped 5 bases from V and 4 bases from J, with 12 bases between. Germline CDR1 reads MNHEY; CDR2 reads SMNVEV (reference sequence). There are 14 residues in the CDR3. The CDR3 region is CASSREGVNQPQHF. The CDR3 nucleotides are TGTGCCAGCAGTAGAGAGGGAGTGAATCAGCCCCAGCATTTT.

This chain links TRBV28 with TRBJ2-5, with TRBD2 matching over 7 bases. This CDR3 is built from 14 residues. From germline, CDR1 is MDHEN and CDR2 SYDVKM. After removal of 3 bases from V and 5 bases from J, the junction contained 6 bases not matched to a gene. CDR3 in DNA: TGTGCCAGCAGTTTTGTGGGAGGGCCGGAGACCCAGTACTTC. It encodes CASSFVGGPETQYF.

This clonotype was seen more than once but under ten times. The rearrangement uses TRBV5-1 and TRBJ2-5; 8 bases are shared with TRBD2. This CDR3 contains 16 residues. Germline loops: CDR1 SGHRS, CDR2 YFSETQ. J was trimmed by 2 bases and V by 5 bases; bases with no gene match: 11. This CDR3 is CASRGGAGGPQETQYF. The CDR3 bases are TGCGCCAGCAGAGGAGGCGCGGGAGGACCTCAAGAGACCCAGTACTTC.

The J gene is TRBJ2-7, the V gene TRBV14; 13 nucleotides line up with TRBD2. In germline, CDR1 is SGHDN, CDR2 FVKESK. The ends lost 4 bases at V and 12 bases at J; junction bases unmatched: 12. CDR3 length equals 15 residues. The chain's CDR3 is CASSLALLGLAGRYF. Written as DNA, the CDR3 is TGTGCCAGCAGCCTGGCCCTATTGGGACTAGCGGGACGGTACTTC.

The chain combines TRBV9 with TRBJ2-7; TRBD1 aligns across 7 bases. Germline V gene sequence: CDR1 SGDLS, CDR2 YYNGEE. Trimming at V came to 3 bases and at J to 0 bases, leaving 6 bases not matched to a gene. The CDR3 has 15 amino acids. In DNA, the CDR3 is TGTGCCAGCAGCGCCCTACAGGGGAGCTCCTACGAGCAGTACTTC. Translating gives CASSALQGSSYEQYF.

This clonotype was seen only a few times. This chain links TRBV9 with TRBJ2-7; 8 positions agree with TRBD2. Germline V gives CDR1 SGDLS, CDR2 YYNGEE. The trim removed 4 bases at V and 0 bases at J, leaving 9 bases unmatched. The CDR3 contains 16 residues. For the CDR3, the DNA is TGTGCCAGCAGCCCCCGGGGGGGACATAGCTCCTACGAGCAGTACTTC. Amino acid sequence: CASSPRGGHSSYEQYF. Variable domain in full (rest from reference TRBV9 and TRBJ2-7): DSGVTQTPKHLITATGQRVTLRCSPRSGDLSVYWYQQSLDQGLQFLIQYYNGEERAKGNILERFSAQQFPDLHSELNLSSLELGDSALYFCASSPRGGHSSYEQYFGPGTRLTVT.

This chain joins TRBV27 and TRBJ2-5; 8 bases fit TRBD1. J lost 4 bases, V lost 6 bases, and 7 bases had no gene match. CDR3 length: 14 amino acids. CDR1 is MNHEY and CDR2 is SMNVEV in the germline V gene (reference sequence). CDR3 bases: TGTGCCAGCAGAAAACAGGGGGGTGGAGAGACCCAGTACTTC. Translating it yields CASRKQGGGETQYF.

CDR3 amino acids: CASSLGLWDEQFF. The CDR3 DNA is TGTGCCAGCAGCCTGGGACTATGGGATGAGCAGTTCTTC. V is TRBV7-2 and J is TRBJ2-1; 7 bases map to TRBD2. Germline V CDR1 and CDR2: SGHTA, FQGNSA. V shed 5 bases and J 8 bases; nucleotides not matched to a gene: 6. The CDR3 extends over 13 amino acids.

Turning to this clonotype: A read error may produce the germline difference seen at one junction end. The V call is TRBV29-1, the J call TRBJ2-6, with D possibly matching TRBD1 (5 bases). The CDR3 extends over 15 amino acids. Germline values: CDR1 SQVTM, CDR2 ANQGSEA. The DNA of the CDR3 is TGCAGCGTTGAAGTAGAAAACTCTGGGGCCAACGTCCAGACTTTC. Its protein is CSVEVENSGANVQTF.

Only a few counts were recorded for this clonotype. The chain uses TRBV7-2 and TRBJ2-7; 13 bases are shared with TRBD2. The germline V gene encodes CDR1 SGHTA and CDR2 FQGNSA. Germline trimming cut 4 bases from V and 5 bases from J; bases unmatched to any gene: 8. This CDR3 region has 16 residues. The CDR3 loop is CASSSRTSGRRDEQYF. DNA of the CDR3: TGTGCCAGCAGCTCACGGACTAGCGGGAGAAGGGACGAGCAGTACTTC. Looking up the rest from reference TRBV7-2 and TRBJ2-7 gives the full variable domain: GAGVSQSPSNKVTEKGKDVELRCDPISGHTALYWYRQSLGQGLEFLIYFQGNSAPDKSGLPSDRFSAERTGGSVSTLTIQRTQQEDSAVYLCASSSRTSGRRDEQYFGPGTRLTVT.

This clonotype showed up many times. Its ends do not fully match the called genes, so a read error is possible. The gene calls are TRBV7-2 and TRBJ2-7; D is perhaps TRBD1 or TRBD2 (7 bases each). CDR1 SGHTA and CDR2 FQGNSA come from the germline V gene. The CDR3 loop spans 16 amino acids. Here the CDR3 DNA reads TGTGCCAGCAGCCTAGCAGGGGGAGGGCCCCTCTACGAGCAGTACTTC. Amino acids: CASSLAGGGPLYEQYF.

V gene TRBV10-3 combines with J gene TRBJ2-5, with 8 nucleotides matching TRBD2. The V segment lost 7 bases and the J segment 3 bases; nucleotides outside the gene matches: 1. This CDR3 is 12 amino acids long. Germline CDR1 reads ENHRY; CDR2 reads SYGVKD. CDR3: CAIKAGEETQYF. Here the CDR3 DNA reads TGTGCCATCAAAGCGGGAGAAGAGACCCAGTACTTC.

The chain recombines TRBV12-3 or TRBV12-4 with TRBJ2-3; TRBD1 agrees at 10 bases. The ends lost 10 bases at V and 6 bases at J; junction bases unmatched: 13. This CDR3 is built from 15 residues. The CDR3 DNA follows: TGTGCCAACAGACCCGGGACAGGGGCAGGGGATACGCAGTATTTT. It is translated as CANRPGTGAGDTQYF.

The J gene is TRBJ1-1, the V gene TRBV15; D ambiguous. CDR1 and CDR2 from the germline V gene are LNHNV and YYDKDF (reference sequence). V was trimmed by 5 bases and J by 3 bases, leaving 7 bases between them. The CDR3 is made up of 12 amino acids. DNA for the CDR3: TGTGCCACCAGCGCCGGTTACACTGAAGCTTTCTTT. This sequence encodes CATSAGYTEAFF. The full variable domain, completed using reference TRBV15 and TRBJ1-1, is DAMVIQNPRYQVTQFGKPVTLSCSQTLNHNVMYWYQQKSSQAPKLLFHYYDKDFNNEADTPDNFQSRRPNTSFCFLDIRSPGLGDTAMYLCATSAGYTEAFFGQGTRLTVV.

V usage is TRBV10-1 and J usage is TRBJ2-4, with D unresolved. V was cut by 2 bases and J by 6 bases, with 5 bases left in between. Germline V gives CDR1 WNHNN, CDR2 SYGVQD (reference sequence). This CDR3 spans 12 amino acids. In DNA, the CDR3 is TGCGCCAGCAGTGAGCGTGGAAACATTCAGTACTTC. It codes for CASSERGNIQYF.

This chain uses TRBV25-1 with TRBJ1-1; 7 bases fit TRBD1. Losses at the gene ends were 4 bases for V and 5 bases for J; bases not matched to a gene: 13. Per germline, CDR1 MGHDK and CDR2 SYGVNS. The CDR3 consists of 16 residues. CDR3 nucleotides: TGTGCCAGCAGTGGCGAAAATGTAGGGGGCGGAACTGAAGCTTTCTTT. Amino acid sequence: CASSGENVGGGTEAFF.